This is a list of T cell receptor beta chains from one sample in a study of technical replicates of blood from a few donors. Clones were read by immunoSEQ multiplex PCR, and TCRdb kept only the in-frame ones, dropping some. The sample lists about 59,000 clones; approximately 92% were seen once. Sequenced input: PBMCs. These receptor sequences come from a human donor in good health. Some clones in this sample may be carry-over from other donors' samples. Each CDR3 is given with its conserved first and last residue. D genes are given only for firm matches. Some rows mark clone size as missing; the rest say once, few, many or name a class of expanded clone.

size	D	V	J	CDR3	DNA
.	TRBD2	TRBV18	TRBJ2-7	CASSPGTSASYEQYF	TGTGCCAGCTCACCAGGGACTAGCGCTTCCTACGAGCAGTACTTC
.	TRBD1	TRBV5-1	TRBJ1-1	CASSLDLQGWGPAFF	TGCGCCAGCAGCTTGGACTTACAGGGGTGGGGGCCTGCTTTCTTT
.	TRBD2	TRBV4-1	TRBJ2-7	CASSQDILAGWYEQYF	TGCGCCAGCAGCCAAGACATCCTAGCGGGATGGTACGAGCAGTACTTC
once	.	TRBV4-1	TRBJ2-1	CASSQGAASYNEQFF	TGCGCCAGCAGCCAAGGGGCAGCATCCTACAATGAGCAGTTCTTC
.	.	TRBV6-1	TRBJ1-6	CASSAHAEHTYNSPLHF	TGTGCCAGCAGTGCTCATGCGGAGCACACCTATAATTCACCCCTCCACTTT
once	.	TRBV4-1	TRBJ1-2	CASSQDPGKIYGYTF	TGCGCCAGCAGCCAAGATCCGGGAAAGATCTATGGCTACACCTTC
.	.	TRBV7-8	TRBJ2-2	CASSPNRGELFF	TGTGCCAGCAGCCCTAATCGCGGGGAGCTGTTTTTT
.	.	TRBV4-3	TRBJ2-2	CASSQGRHFTGELFF	TGCGCCAGCAGCCAAGGAAGACACTTCACCGGGGAGCTGTTTTTT
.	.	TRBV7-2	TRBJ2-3	CASSSTSSADTQYF	TGTGCCAGCAGCTCCACCTCTAGCGCAGATACGCAGTATTTT
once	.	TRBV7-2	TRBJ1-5	CASTIPGAGQPQHF	TGTGCCAGCACTATCCCAGGGGCAGGTCAGCCCCAGCATTTT
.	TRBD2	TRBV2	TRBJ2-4	CASSATSGSKNIQYF	TGTGCCAGCAGCGCGACTAGCGGGAGCAAAAACATTCAGTACTTC
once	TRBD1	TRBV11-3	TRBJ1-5	CASSPRGRGFSNQPQHF	TGTGCCAGCAGCCCGAGGGGCAGGGGGTTTAGCAATCAGCCCCAGCATTTT
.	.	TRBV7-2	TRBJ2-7	CASSLSYEQYF	TGTGCCAGCAGCCTCTCCTACGAGCAGTACTTC
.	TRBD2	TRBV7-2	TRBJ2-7	CASSLFAGVSYEQYF	TGTGCCAGCAGCTTATTTGCGGGGGTCTCCTACGAGCAGTACTTC
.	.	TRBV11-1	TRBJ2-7	CASTRGSPGTYEQYF	TGTGCCAGCACCCGAGGGTCCCCGGGAACCTACGAGCAGTACTTC
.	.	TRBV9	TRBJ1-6	CASSPSGDSLGYNSPLHF	TGTGCCAGCAGCCCGAGTGGAGACAGTCTAGGGTATAATTCACCCCTCCACTTT
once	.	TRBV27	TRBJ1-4	CASSLWGQQEKLFF	TGTGCCAGCAGTTTATGGGGGCAGCAAGAAAAACTGTTTTTT
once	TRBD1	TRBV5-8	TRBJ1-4	CASSFGDRGDEKLFF	TGTGCCAGCAGCTTCGGCGACAGGGGGGATGAAAAACTGTTTTTT
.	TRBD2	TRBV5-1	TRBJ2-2	CASSKGLAGVNGELFF	TGCGCCAGCAGCAAGGGACTAGCGGGAGTCAACGGGGAGCTGTTTTTT
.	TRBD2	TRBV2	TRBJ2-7	CASSDGRAGYEQYF	TGTGCCAGCAGCGATGGGAGGGCCGGTTACGAGCAGTACTTC
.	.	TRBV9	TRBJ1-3	CASSVGEGLRNTIYF	TGTGCCAGCAGCGTAGGGGAGGGGTTGAGAAACACCATATATTTT
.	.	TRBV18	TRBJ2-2	CASSPGGGAGELFF	TGTGCCAGCTCACCAGGTGGCGGGGCCGGGGAGCTGTTTTTT
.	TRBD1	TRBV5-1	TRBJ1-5	CASSSGTGSNQPQHF	TGCGCCAGCAGCTCCGGGACAGGGAGCAATCAGCCCCAGCATTTT
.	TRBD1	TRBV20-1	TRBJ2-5	CSATPGGQQNF	TGCAGTGCTACCCCTGGGGGACAGCAAAACTTC
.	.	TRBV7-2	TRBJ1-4	CASSQWEDGATNEKLFF	TGTGCCAGCAGCCAATGGGAGGACGGCGCAACTAATGAAAAACTGTTTTTT
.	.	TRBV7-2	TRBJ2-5	CASSSLPREETQYF	TGTGCCAGCAGCTCCCTACCTCGGGAAGAGACCCAGTACTTC
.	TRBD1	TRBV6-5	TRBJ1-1	CASIRQGLNTEAFF	TGTGCCAGCATCAGACAGGGGTTGAACACTGAAGCTTTCTTT
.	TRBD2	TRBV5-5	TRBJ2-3	CASSLSGRIADTQYF	TGTGCCAGCAGCTTGAGCGGGAGAATCGCAGATACGCAGTATTTT
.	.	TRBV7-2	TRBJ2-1	CASSLAPLGTGDEQFF	TGTGCCAGCAGCTTAGCTCCCTTAGGGACGGGGGATGAGCAGTTCTTC